Included here is one T cell receptor beta chain sequence, with context. The germline gives CDR1 MDHEN, CDR2 SYDVKM. The junction had 18 bases not matched to a gene; V was cut back by 2 bases and J by 5 bases. CDR3 length: 19 residues. Clones were sequenced by immunoSEQ multiplex PCR, and TCRdb holds only the in-frame ones, with some missing. The data show around 260,000 clones, approximately 90% seen once. The data were taken from a study of blood T cell repertoires in COVID-19. Sequencing was done on a sample of peripheral blood. The origin of this receptor is a woman aged 30 to 39 with COVID-19, enrolled during active disease. J is TRBJ1-5 and V is TRBV28; 7 bases line up with TRBD1. This CDR3 is CASSLNPLRSRGRHQPQHF. The CDR3 DNA reads TGTGCCAGCAGTTTAAACCCCCTCCGAAGTAGGGGGCGCCATCAGCCCCAGCATTTT.